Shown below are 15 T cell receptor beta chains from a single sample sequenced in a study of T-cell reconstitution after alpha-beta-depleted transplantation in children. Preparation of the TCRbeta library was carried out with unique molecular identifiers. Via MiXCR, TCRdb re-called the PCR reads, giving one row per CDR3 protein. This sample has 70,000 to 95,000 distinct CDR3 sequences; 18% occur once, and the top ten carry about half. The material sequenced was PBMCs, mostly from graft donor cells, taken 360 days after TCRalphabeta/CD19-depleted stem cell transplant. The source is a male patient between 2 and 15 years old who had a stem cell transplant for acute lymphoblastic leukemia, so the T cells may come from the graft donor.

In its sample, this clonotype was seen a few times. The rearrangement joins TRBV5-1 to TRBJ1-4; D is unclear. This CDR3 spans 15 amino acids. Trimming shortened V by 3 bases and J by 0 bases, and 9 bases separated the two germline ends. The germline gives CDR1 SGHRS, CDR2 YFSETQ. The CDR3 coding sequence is TGCGCCAGCAGCTCCCAAGTCGCAACTAATGAAAAACTGTTTTTT. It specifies CASSSQVATNEKLFF.

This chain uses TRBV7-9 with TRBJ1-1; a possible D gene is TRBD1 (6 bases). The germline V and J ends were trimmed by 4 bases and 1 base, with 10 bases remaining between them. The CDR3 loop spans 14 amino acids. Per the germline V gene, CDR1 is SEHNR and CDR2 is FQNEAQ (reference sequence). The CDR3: CASSYWTANTEAFF. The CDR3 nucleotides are TGTGCCAGCAGCTACTGGACAGCGAACACTGAAGCTTTCTTT.

CDR3 loop: CASGRNEQFF. The CDR3 DNA follows: TGTGCCAGCGGGAGGAATGAGCAGTTCTTC. The V gene is TRBV12-3 or TRBV12-4, the J gene TRBJ2-1; perhaps TRBD2 as D (6 bases). V lost 8 bases and J lost 7, with 6 bases in between. The CDR3 is 10 amino acids.

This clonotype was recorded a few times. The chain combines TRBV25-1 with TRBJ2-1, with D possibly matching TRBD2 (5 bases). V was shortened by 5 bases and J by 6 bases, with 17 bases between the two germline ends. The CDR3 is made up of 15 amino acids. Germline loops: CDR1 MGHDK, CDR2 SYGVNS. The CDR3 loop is CASSPYSSFTNEQFF. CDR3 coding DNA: TGTGCCAGCAGTCCGTACTCTAGCTTCACCAATGAGCAGTTCTTC.

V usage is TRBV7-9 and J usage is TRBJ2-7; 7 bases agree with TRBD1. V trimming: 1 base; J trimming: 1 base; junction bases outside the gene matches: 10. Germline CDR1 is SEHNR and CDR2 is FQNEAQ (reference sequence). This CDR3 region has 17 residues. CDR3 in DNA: TGTGCCAGCAGCTTAGACTTCGGACAGGCGGTATCCTACGAGCAGTACTTC. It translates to CASSLDFGQAVSYEQYF.

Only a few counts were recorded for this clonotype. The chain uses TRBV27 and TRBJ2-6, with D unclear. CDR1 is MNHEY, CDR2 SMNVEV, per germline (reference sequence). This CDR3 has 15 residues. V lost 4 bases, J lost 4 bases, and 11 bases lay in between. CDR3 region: CASSYLGAGANVLTF. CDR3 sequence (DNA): TGTGCCAGCAGTTACTTGGGTGCCGGGGCCAACGTCCTGACTTTC. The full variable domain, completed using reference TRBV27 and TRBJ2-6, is EAQVTQNPRYLITVTGKKLTVTCSQNMNHEYMSWYRQDPGLGLRQIYYSMNVEVTDKGDVPEGYKVSRKEKRNFPLILESPSPNQTSLYFCASSYLGAGANVLTFGAGSRLTVL.

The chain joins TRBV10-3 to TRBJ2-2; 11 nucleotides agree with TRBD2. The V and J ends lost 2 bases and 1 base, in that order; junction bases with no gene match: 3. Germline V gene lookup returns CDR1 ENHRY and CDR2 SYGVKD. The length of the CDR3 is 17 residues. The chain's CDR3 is CAISERGLAGNTGELFF. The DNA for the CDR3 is TGTGCCATCAGTGAGCGCGGACTAGCGGGGAACACCGGGGAGCTGTTTTTT.

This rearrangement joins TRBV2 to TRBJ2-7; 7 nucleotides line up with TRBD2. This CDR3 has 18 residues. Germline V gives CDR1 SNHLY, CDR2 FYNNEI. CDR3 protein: CTCSLLAGVKVRSYEQYF. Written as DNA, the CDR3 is TGTACCTGCAGTTTACTCGCGGGAGTAAAAGTGAGGTCCTACGAGCAGTACTTC.

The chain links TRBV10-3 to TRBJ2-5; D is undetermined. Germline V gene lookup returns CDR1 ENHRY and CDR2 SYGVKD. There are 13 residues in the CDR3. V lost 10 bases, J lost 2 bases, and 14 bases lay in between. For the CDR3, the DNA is TGTGCCACCTCCCAATGGCTGCAAGAGACCCAGTACTTC. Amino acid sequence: CATSQWLQETQYF.

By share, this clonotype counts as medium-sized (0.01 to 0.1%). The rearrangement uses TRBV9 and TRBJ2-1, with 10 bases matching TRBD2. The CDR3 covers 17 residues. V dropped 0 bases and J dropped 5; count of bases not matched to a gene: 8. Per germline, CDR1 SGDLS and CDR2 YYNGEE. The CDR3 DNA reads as TGTGCCAGCAGCGTAGTTCTCCTAGCGGGAGACAACAATGAGCAGTTCTTC. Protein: CASSVVLLAGDNNEQFF.

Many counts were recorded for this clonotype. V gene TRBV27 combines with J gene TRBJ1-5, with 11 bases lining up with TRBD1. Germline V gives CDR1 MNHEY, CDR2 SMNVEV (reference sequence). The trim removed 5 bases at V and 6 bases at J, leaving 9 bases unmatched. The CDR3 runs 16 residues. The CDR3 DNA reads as TGTGCCAGCAGTCGAATCGGGACAGGGGGAGGTCAGCCCCAGCATTTT. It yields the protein CASSRIGTGGGQPQHF.

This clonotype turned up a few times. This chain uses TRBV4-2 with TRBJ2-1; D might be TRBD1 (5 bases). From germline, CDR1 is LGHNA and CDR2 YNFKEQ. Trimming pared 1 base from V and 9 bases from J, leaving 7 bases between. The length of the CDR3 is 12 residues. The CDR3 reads CASSQGGAEQFF. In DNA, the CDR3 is TGTGCCAGCAGCCAAGGTGGGGCTGAGCAGTTCTTC.

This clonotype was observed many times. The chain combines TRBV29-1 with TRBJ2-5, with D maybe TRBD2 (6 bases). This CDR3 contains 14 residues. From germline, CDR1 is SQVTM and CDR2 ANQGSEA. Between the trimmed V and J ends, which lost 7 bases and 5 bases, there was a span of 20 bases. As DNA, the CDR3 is TGCAGCGCCCGAGGCGTGGGGGGACGGGAGACCCAGTACTTC. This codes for CSARGVGGRETQYF.

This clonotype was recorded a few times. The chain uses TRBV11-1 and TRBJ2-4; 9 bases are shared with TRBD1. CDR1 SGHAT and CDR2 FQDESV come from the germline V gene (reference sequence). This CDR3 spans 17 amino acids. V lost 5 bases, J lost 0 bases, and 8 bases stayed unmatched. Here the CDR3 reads CASSQKQGARAKNIQYF. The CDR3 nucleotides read TGTGCCAGCAGCCAGAAACAGGGGGCTAGAGCCAAAAACATTCAGTACTTC.

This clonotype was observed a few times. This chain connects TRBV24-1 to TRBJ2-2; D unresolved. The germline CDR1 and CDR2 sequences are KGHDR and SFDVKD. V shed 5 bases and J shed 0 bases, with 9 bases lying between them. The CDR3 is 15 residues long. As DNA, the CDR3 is TGTGCCACCAGTGGCCTAACAACGAACACCGGGGAGCTGTTTTTT. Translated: CATSGLTTNTGELFF.